This T cell receptor beta chain was sequenced in a study of T-cell memory formation after mild COVID-19. TCRalpha and TCRbeta libraries used 5'RACE with constant-segment primers and UMIs. TCRdb re-analysed the 5' RACE reads in MiXCR, keeping a single row per CDR3 protein. The sample lists nearly 200,000 distinct CDR3 sequences, around 20% occurring once. V shed 7 bases and J shed 8 bases, with 20 bases lying between them. The CDR3 length is 14 residues. Worth noting for this clonotype: The antigen remains undetermined.

The study, taken as a whole, reports: Those CD4+ clones that contracted were mainly in CM and EM (CD8+ ones in EMRA).

This receptor was taken from an adult woman who had mild COVID-19 (a few samples of this study predate the infection). Cell type and time point are not known. The V and J genes are TRBV12-3 or TRBV12-4 and TRBJ1-2, with TRBD1 as a possible D gene (5 bases). Sequenced: PBMCs or a T cell subset sorted from them (not recorded which). The CDR3 spells CASTLMGLYGGYTF. As DNA, the CDR3 is TGTGCCAGCACCCTAATGGGGCTCTATGGCGGCTACACCTTC.